The rows below give T cell receptor beta chains drawn from one sample of a study of T cells in Graves' hyperthyroidism and ophthalmopathy. TCRdb re-derived calls from the multiplex PCR reads in MiXCR, one entry per CDR3 protein. The table has about 290,000 distinct CDR3 sequences, 16% seen once. Material: blood. These receptors all come from a man aged 30 to 39 with Graves' hyperthyroidism. CDR3s include the opening cysteine and the closing phenylalanine or tryptophan. Each record gives: V gene, J gene, clone size, D gene, CDR3 DNA, CDR3 protein. The D gene is left open where the match is weak. Size is stated for part of the rows, as once, few or many counts, or as a class when the clone is expanded.

TRBV28,TRBJ2-1,many,NA,TGTGCCAGCGCGGCTTGGGCCAAAAATGAGCAGTTCTTC,CASAAWAKNEQFF
TRBV18,TRBJ2-7,many,NA,TGTGCCAGCTCACCTGCTAGTATACACGAGCAGTACTTC,CASSPASIHEQYF
TRBV20-1,TRBJ2-7,NA,NA,TGCAGTGCTAGTTCGGGGACTTCTGTCTCCTACGAGCAGTACTTC,CSASSGTSVSYEQYF
TRBV29-1,TRBJ2-1,many,TRBD2,TGCAGCGCGGGACTAGCGGGAGGGCCGAGATACAATGAGCAGTTCTTC,CSAGLAGGPRYNEQFF
TRBV2,TRBJ2-7,many,NA,TGTGCCAGCAGTGAAGCCGGAGCTTTAGAGCAGTACTTC,CASSEAGALEQYF
TRBV11-1,TRBJ1-1,once,NA,TGTGCCAGCAGCCCCGGGACCGTCGGTTTAGCTTTCTTT,CASSPGTVGLAFF
TRBV11-3,TRBJ2-2,NA,TRBD2,TGTGCCAGCAGCTTAGGGACTAGCGGGAGGACCGGGGAGCTGTTTTTT,CASSLGTSGRTGELFF
TRBV9,TRBJ2-2,NA,NA,TGTGCCAGCAGCGTCGACAGTTTCTCCGGGGAGCTGTTTTTT,CASSVDSFSGELFF
TRBV3-1,TRBJ1-6,NA,TRBD1,TGTGCCAGCAACCGCACCGGGACAGGGGATTCACCCCTCCACTTT,CASNRTGTGDSPLHF
TRBV5-1,TRBJ1-1,many,TRBD1,TGCGCCAGCAGCCCGGACAGGATGAACACTGAAGCTTTCTTT,CASSPDRMNTEAFF
TRBV7-2,TRBJ2-7,many,NA,TGTGCCAGCAGCTTAGACGGCCCCTACGAGCAGTACTTC,CASSLDGPYEQYF
TRBV5-1,TRBJ2-7,many,TRBD1,TGCGCCAGCAGCCTGGACAGGGTCCCCTACGAGCAGTACTTC,CASSLDRVPYEQYF
TRBV24-1,TRBJ2-1,many,NA,TGTGCCACCAGTGACATTACTAGTTGGCCCAACAATGAGCAGTTCTTC,CATSDITSWPNNEQFF
TRBV3-1,TRBJ2-1,many,NA,TGTGCCAGCCTGGGCTTGGCAGGGGATGAGCAGTTCTTC,CASLGLAGDEQFF
TRBV4-1,TRBJ2-1,NA,NA,TGCGCCAGCAGCCAAACCGAGCTACGCCTCAATGAGCAGTTCTTC,CASSQTELRLNEQFF
TRBV12-3/TRBV12-4,TRBJ1-1,many,TRBD1,TGTGCCAGCAGTCCAGGGGGCTATCAGACTGAAGCTTTCTTT,CASSPGGYQTEAFF
TRBV2,TRBJ1-5,many,NA,TGTGCCAGCGCTCCTCGCGGAGTTGTTAATCAGCCCCAGCATTTT,CASAPRGVVNQPQHF
TRBV18,TRBJ2-3,many,NA,TGTGCCAGCTCACCACGGATCGCAGATACGCAGTATTTT,CASSPRIADTQYF
TRBV7-2,TRBJ1-5,NA,NA,TGTGCCAGCAGTTCCGCTAGCAATCAGCCCCAGCATTTT,CASSSASNQPQHF
TRBV7-6,TRBJ2-2,NA,NA,TGTGCCAGCAGCTCGATCCCCGCCGGGGAGCTGTTTTTT,CASSSIPAGELFF
TRBV2,TRBJ2-1,many,NA,TGTGCCAGCAGTGTATTGACTAATGAGCAGTTCTTC,CASSVLTNEQFF
TRBV6-6,TRBJ1-5,many,NA,TGTGCCAGCAGTTACGTGGGGATGGGCAATCAGCCCCAGCATTTT,CASSYVGMGNQPQHF
TRBV10-3,TRBJ2-7,few,NA,TGTGCCATCAGCCCCGGGATTTCTGGATACGAGCAGTACTTC,CAISPGISGYEQYF
TRBV7-9,TRBJ2-5,many,TRBD2,TGTGCCAGCATCCCGCGGACCACATCTAGCGGGAGATTGGGAGAGACCCAGTACTTC,CASIPRTTSSGRLGETQYF
TRBV28,TRBJ2-1,many,TRBD2,TGTGCCAGCACCAGCGGGGCCCTAAAAACCTCCTACAATGAGCAGTTCTTC,CASTSGALKTSYNEQFF
TRBV12-3/TRBV12-4,TRBJ2-1,few,TRBD2,TGTGCCAGCAGTACCGGGGGGGCCTACAATGAGCAGTTCTTC,CASSTGGAYNEQFF
TRBV5-1,TRBJ2-7,NA,TRBD2,TGCGCCAGCAGCTTGACTAGCGGGGTCTACGAGCAGTACTTC,CASSLTSGVYEQYF
TRBV5-1,TRBJ2-7,NA,NA,TGCGCCAGCAGCCCGAACGGCTACGAGCAGTACTTC,CASSPNGYEQYF
TRBV9,TRBJ2-1,few,NA,TGTGCCAGCAGCGTAAGAACCCACAATGAGCAGTTCTTC,CASSVRTHNEQFF
TRBV7-2,TRBJ1-5,many,NA,TGTGCCAGCAGCTTATCGGAGAACCAGCCCCAGCATTTT,CASSLSENQPQHF
TRBV2,TRBJ2-1,many,NA,TGTGCCAGCAGTGAATTGAAGAGGTCCTACACGGATGAGCAGTTCTTC,CASSELKRSYTDEQFF
TRBV10-3,TRBJ2-2,few,NA,TGTGCCATCAGTGGACAGTTCGCGAACACCGGGGAGCTGTTTTTT,CAISGQFANTGELFF
TRBV20-1,TRBJ2-1,few,NA,TGCAGTGCTAGAGATCGGCTCAGTGGGCAGTTCTTC,CSARDRLSGQFF
TRBV12-5,TRBJ2-7,NA,NA,TGTGCTAGTCAGGGGCCTGGGGACGAGCAGTACTTC,CASQGPGDEQYF
TRBV19,TRBJ1-1,NA,NA,TGTGCCAGTAGTTGGGACTCGAACACTGAAGCTTTCTTT,CASSWDSNTEAFF
TRBV29-1,TRBJ1-1,many,NA,TGCAGCGTTGTTCGCGAGGGCACTGAAGCTTTCTTT,CSVVREGTEAFF
TRBV18,TRBJ2-7,NA,NA,TGTGCCAGCTCGTCTCAGAGCTCCTCCTACGAGCAGTACTTC,CASSSQSSSYEQYF
TRBV27,TRBJ1-2,NA,TRBD1,TGTGCCAGCAGTACAGGGGGGAACTTTGGCTACACCTTC,CASSTGGNFGYTF
TRBV18,TRBJ2-7,many,NA,TGTGCCAGCTCACCATCTAGCCGGTACGAGCAGTACTTC,CASSPSSRYEQYF
TRBV6-6,TRBJ2-1,many,NA,TGTGCCAGCAGTTACGGGCAGGATGAGCAGTTCTTC,CASSYGQDEQFF
TRBV7-3,TRBJ2-2,NA,NA,TGTGCCAGCAGCTTATACGGGGGGCTCTACACCGGGGAGCTGTTTTTT,CASSLYGGLYTGELFF
TRBV10-3,TRBJ2-7,once,TRBD2,TGTGCCATCAGTGAGTCGATAGCGGGAGGAGGCGAGCAGTACTTC,CAISESIAGGGEQYF
TRBV2,TRBJ1-2,many,NA,TGTGCCAGCAGCGAATTGCAGAACTATGGCTACACCTTC,CASSELQNYGYTF
TRBV3-1,TRBJ2-3,many,NA,TGTGCCAGCAGCCCAGATGGGGGACCAAATACGCAGTATTTT,CASSPDGGPNTQYF
TRBV27,TRBJ1-5,NA,NA,TGTGCCAGCAGTTTATTAACAGATAGCAATCAGCCCCAGCATTTT,CASSLLTDSNQPQHF
TRBV18,TRBJ2-7,many,TRBD1,TGTGCCAGCTCACCTCCCGGACAGGGGGCCTACGAGCAGTACTTC,CASSPPGQGAYEQYF